These 11 T cell receptor beta chains were sequenced from one sample in a study of response to subunit inactivated influenza vaccine. TCRdb processed the RT-PCR reads anew with MiXCR; each CDR3 protein has one entry. The table lists 800,000 to 1,000,000 distinct CDR3 sequences, 20% to 25% of them singletons. The sample consisted of PBMCs from blood, taken around 5 days after vaccination. These receptors were collected from a man aged 50 to 60 who received an inactivated influenza vaccine.

V gene TRBV15 combines with J gene TRBJ2-7, with a weak D call TRBD1 (6 bases). The CDR3 consists of 16 residues. Trimming left V 1 base short and J 6 bases short, with 19 bases between. Germline-derived CDR1 and CDR2 are LNHNV and YYDKDF (reference sequence). DNA for the CDR3: TGTGCCACCAGCAGAGCGGACAGCCTCAAAGGTGGCGAGCAGTACTTC. Residues: CATSRADSLKGGEQYF.

This clonotype has a single count. A read error may produce the germline difference seen at one junction end. The chain couples TRBV20-1 to TRBJ2-3; possibly TRBD2 for D (6 bases). Germline V gene data show CDR1 as DFQATT and CDR2 as SNEGSKA (reference sequence). The CDR3 has 16 residues. As DNA, the CDR3 is TGCTGTGCTAGAGTCGGGGTTGGAGGGTACACAGATACGCAGTATTTT. Protein product: CCARVGVGGYTDTQYF.

This clonotype was counted only a few times. The rearrangement links TRBV7-2 to TRBJ2-7; 7 bases are shared with TRBD1. V lost 5 bases and J lost 3; bases outside the gene matches: 7. The CDR3 extends over 14 amino acids. Germline loops: CDR1 SGHTA, CDR2 FQGNSA. This chain's CDR3 is CASSATAGGYEQYF. DNA for the CDR3: TGTGCCAGCAGCGCCACGGCAGGGGGCTACGAGCAGTACTTC.

This chain connects TRBV12-3 or TRBV12-4 to TRBJ2-7; TRBD2 matches at 12 bases. Trimming took 6 bases from V and 1 from J; bases not matched to a gene: 10. The CDR3 has 17 amino acids. CDR3 in DNA: TGTGCCAGCAGCCCGGGCCCTGGGACTAGCGGGTCCTACGAGCAGTACTTC. It translates to CASSPGPGTSGSYEQYF.

V is TRBV4-2 and J is TRBJ2-2; D is perhaps TRBD2 (6 bases). Germline values: CDR1 LGHNA, CDR2 YNFKEQ. Trimming cost V 2 bases and J 5 bases, with 24 bases left between them. CDR3 length equals 19 residues. The CDR3 nucleotides read TGTGCCAGCAGCCAAAGAACCAGGGCGGGAACTAGTGGGACCGGGGAGCTGTTTTTT. Translated: CASSQRTRAGTSGTGELFF.

This chain connects TRBV3-1 to TRBJ2-7; possibly TRBD1 for D (5 bases). This CDR3 has 15 amino acids. Trimming cost V 2 bases and J 6 bases, with 17 bases left between them. The germline V gene encodes CDR1 LGHDT and CDR2 YNNKEL (reference sequence). CDR3 protein: CASSQKFLMQGEQYF. CDR3 DNA sequence: TGTGCCAGCAGCCAAAAATTTTTGATGCAGGGCGAGCAGTACTTC.

The rearrangement joins TRBV2 to TRBJ1-2; D remains unclear. V lost 3 bases and J lost 6, with 11 bases in between. The CDR3 covers 13 residues. CDR1 SNHLY and CDR2 FYNNEI come from the germline V gene. CDR3 protein: CASSEGLLHGYTF. CDR3 in DNA: TGTGCCAGCAGTGAGGGATTACTCCATGGCTACACCTTC.

The V call is TRBV11-2, the J call TRBJ2-7; TRBD1 matches at 8 bases. The V gene's germline CDR1 is SGHAT and CDR2 FQNNGV. Trimming cost V 3 bases and J 5 bases; bases outside gene matches: 9. The CDR3 has 15 amino acids. The DNA of the CDR3 is TGTGCCAGCAGCTTGGGGGACAGGTCCATGAACGAGCAGTACTTC. It is translated as CASSLGDRSMNEQYF.

The chain employs TRBV5-6 and TRBJ1-6; tentative D call: TRBD1 (6 bases). The V and J ends lost 0 bases and 7 bases respectively, with 8 bases between them. This CDR3 is 14 amino acids long. Looked up from germline, CDR1 is SGHDT and CDR2 is YYEEEE. The CDR3 DNA reads TGTGCCAGCAGCTTGGACAGGGTCAATTCACCCCTCCACTTT. It encodes CASSLDRVNSPLHF. The whole variable domain, remainder taken from reference TRBV5-6 and TRBJ1-6, is DAGVTQSPTHLIKTRGQQVTLRCSPKSGHDTVSWYQQALGQGPQFIFQYYEEEERQRGNFPDRFSGHQFPNYSSELNVNALLLGDSALYLCASSLDRVNSPLHFGNGTRLTVT.

This clonotype was counted ten times or more. DNA for the CDR3: TGTGCCAGCTCTCCCCTGAGGGAGGAGCAGTACTTC. Translating gives CASSPLREEQYF. The chain links TRBV18 to TRBJ2-7; perhaps TRBD2 as D (5 bases). Trimming shortened V by 6 bases and J by 7 bases, and 13 bases separated the two germline ends. Germline V gene sequence: CDR1 KGHSH, CDR2 LQKENI. This CDR3 region has 12 residues.

This clonotype was observed a few times. The rearrangement links TRBV12-3 or TRBV12-4 to TRBJ2-3, with D possibly TRBD2 on 6 matching bases. V lost 4 bases and J 14 bases, leaving 16 bases between the germline ends. The CDR3 totals 12 residues. The CDR3 here is CASSSPTRAVYF. The CDR3 DNA follows: TGTGCCAGCAGTTCCCCGACTAGAGCTGTGTATTTT.